A selection of T cell receptor beta chains follows, all from one sample in a study of blood T cell repertoires in COVID-19. The assay was immunoSEQ multiplex PCR, and TCRdb's table has in-frame clones only and misses some. This sample has 190,000 or so clones, with approximately 91% found just once. Sequencing used peripheral blood. These receptors originate from a man aged 35-49 years with acute or convalescent COVID-19. Each CDR3 is given with its conserved first and last residue. A D gene is named only where the DNA matches it firmly. Clone size is not always given. Where it is, it says once, few, many or a class for expanded clones.

v_call: TRBV3-1/TRBV3-2
clone_size: .
d_call: .
j_call: TRBJ2-1
cdr3_nt: TGTGCCAGCAGCCTCACAGGGTCGAGGGGTAATGAGCAGTTCTTC
cdr3_aa: CASSLTGSRGNEQFF

v_call: TRBV6-5
clone_size: .
d_call: TRBD1
j_call: TRBJ2-1
cdr3_nt: TGTGCCAGCAGTTTACAGGGGTTCCACAATGAGCAGTTCTTC
cdr3_aa: CASSLQGFHNEQFF

v_call: TRBV2
clone_size: .
d_call: .
j_call: TRBJ2-5
cdr3_nt: TGTGCCAGCAGTCAACAGGAAGAGACCCAGTACTTC
cdr3_aa: CASSQQEETQYF

v_call: TRBV30
clone_size: .
d_call: .
j_call: TRBJ2-7
cdr3_nt: TGTGCCTGGAGTGACACATCCGCCTACGAGCAGTACTTC
cdr3_aa: CAWSDTSAYEQYF

v_call: TRBV6-5
clone_size: few
d_call: TRBD1
j_call: TRBJ1-1
cdr3_nt: TGTGCCAGCAGTTACCCAGGGGGAGGAACTGAAGCTTTCTTT
cdr3_aa: CASSYPGGGTEAFF

v_call: TRBV4-1
clone_size: .
d_call: .
j_call: TRBJ2-3
cdr3_nt: TGCGCCAGCAGCCAAGGTGCGAGCACAGATACGCAGTATTTT
cdr3_aa: CASSQGASTDTQYF

v_call: TRBV15
clone_size: once
d_call: .
j_call: TRBJ1-4
cdr3_nt: TGTGCCACCAGCAGAGGTAGAGGAACAACTAATGAAAAACTGTTTTTT
cdr3_aa: CATSRGRGTTNEKLFF

v_call: TRBV6-5
clone_size: .
d_call: .
j_call: TRBJ2-6
cdr3_nt: TGTGCCAGCAGTTCCCCAGGGACTGGGGCCAACGTCCTGACTTTC
cdr3_aa: CASSSPGTGANVLTF

v_call: TRBV12-5
clone_size: .
d_call: TRBD1
j_call: TRBJ2-2
cdr3_nt: TGTGCTAGTGGTTTAGGACAGGGTACTACCGGGGAGCTGTTTTTT
cdr3_aa: CASGLGQGTTGELFF

v_call: TRBV4-3
clone_size: few
d_call: .
j_call: TRBJ1-2
cdr3_nt: TGCGCCAGCAGCGTCGACCGAGGTAACTATGGCTACACCTTC
cdr3_aa: CASSVDRGNYGYTF

v_call: TRBV7-6
clone_size: .
d_call: .
j_call: TRBJ1-6
cdr3_nt: TGTGCCAGCAGCTTGGACAGCTTGAATTCACCCCTCCACTTT
cdr3_aa: CASSLDSLNSPLHF

v_call: TRBV6-5
clone_size: .
d_call: TRBD1
j_call: TRBJ2-7
cdr3_nt: TGTGCCAGCAGGATTACAGGGGAGTTGTACGAGCAGTACTTC
cdr3_aa: CASRITGELYEQYF

v_call: TRBV3-1/TRBV3-2
clone_size: .
d_call: .
j_call: TRBJ2-7
cdr3_nt: TGTGCCAGCAGCTGGCGCGGGGCTTCCATCGACGAGCAGTACTTC
cdr3_aa: CASSWRGASIDEQYF

v_call: TRBV6-5
clone_size: .
d_call: TRBD2
j_call: TRBJ2-3
cdr3_nt: TGTGCCAGCCGGGCGGGGGGGCTTTCAGATACGCAGTATTTT
cdr3_aa: CASRAGGLSDTQYF

v_call: TRBV6-5
clone_size: .
d_call: TRBD2
j_call: TRBJ2-5
cdr3_nt: TGTGCCAGCAGACTAGCGGGGGTGGAGACCCAGTACTTC
cdr3_aa: CASRLAGVETQYF

v_call: TRBV10-3
clone_size: once
d_call: TRBD1
j_call: TRBJ2-2
cdr3_nt: TGTGCCATCAGTGAAAGGGGACAGGGGAACACCGGGGAGCTGTTTTTT
cdr3_aa: CAISERGQGNTGELFF

v_call: TRBV4-1
clone_size: .
d_call: TRBD1
j_call: TRBJ2-7
cdr3_nt: TGCGCCAGCAGCCAAGGGCCCGCGGGACAGGTGACCTACGAGCAGTACTTC
cdr3_aa: CASSQGPAGQVTYEQYF

v_call: TRBV9
clone_size: .
d_call: .
j_call: TRBJ2-1
cdr3_nt: TGTGCCAGCAGCTCGGCCAGGGGAGAAGAGCAGTTCTTC
cdr3_aa: CASSSARGEEQFF

v_call: TRBV18
clone_size: .
d_call: .
j_call: TRBJ1-5
cdr3_nt: TGTGCCAGCTCACCACAGGGGGATGGCAATCAGCCCCAGCATTTT
cdr3_aa: CASSPQGDGNQPQHF

v_call: TRBV6-6
clone_size: .
d_call: TRBD1
j_call: TRBJ1-6
cdr3_nt: TGTGCCAGCAGTCGCCGCTTCGGGACAGAGAAGTATACACCCCTCCACTTT
cdr3_aa: CASSRRFGTEKYTPLHF

v_call: TRBV6-5
clone_size: .
d_call: TRBD2
j_call: TRBJ2-5
cdr3_nt: TGTGCCAGCAGTTACTCCGGGGGGGCCAGGGAGACCCAGTACTTC
cdr3_aa: CASSYSGGARETQYF

v_call: TRBV6-1
clone_size: .
d_call: TRBD1
j_call: TRBJ2-1
cdr3_nt: TGTGCCATACGGGACAGCTCCTACAATGAGCAGTTCTTC
cdr3_aa: CAIRDSSYNEQFF

v_call: TRBV6-5
clone_size: .
d_call: .
j_call: TRBJ2-7
cdr3_nt: TGTGCCAGCAGTCTACAGGGCGCGAGCTCCTACGAGCAGTACTTC
cdr3_aa: CASSLQGASSYEQYF

v_call: TRBV3-1/TRBV3-2
clone_size: .
d_call: TRBD2
j_call: TRBJ2-1
cdr3_nt: TGTGCCAGCAGCCCCCCGACTAGCGGGGGGAATGAGCAGTTCTTC
cdr3_aa: CASSPPTSGGNEQFF

v_call: TRBV27
clone_size: .
d_call: TRBD1
j_call: TRBJ2-7
cdr3_nt: TGTGCCAGCAGAACGCCGGGACAGGGGACCTACGAGCAGTACTTC
cdr3_aa: CASRTPGQGTYEQYF

v_call: TRBV4-1
clone_size: .
d_call: .
j_call: TRBJ1-4
cdr3_nt: TGCGCCAGCAGTAAGGGAGGGGTAGGAGATGAAAAACTGTTTTTT
cdr3_aa: CASSKGGVGDEKLFF

v_call: TRBV19
clone_size: .
d_call: .
j_call: TRBJ2-7
cdr3_nt: TGTGCCAGTAGTATAGGCCCAGGGGACACTATCTACGAGCAGTACTTC
cdr3_aa: CASSIGPGDTIYEQYF

v_call: TRBV9
clone_size: .
d_call: TRBD2
j_call: TRBJ2-1
cdr3_nt: TGTGCCAGCAGCGTCCTAGCGGGGGGTATGTACAATGAGCAGTTCTTC
cdr3_aa: CASSVLAGGMYNEQFF

v_call: TRBV11-3
clone_size: .
d_call: .
j_call: TRBJ1-1
cdr3_nt: TGTGCCAGCAGCTTAGATGGGCAGAACACTGAAGCTTTCTTT
cdr3_aa: CASSLDGQNTEAFF

v_call: TRBV6-5
clone_size: once
d_call: .
j_call: TRBJ2-5
cdr3_nt: TGTGCCAGCAGACCGACTAACAGAAAGACCCAGTACTTC
cdr3_aa: CASRPTNRKTQYF

v_call: TRBV24-1
clone_size: .
d_call: .
j_call: TRBJ2-1
cdr3_nt: TGTGCCACCAGTGGGTACACGGGGGAGCAGTTCTTC
cdr3_aa: CATSGYTGEQFF

v_call: TRBV7-3
clone_size: .
d_call: .
j_call: TRBJ2-3
cdr3_nt: TGTGCCAGCAGCTTAAGCGGGAGCACAGATACGCAGTATTTT
cdr3_aa: CASSLSGSTDTQYF

v_call: TRBV5-1
clone_size: .
d_call: .
j_call: TRBJ2-5
cdr3_nt: TGCGCCAGCAGCTCTTCGGGGAACCGGGAGACCCAGTACTTC
cdr3_aa: CASSSSGNRETQYF

v_call: TRBV7-9
clone_size: .
d_call: .
j_call: TRBJ1-1
cdr3_nt: TGTGCCAGCAGCTCAAACAGGGATACTGAAGCTTTCTTT
cdr3_aa: CASSSNRDTEAFF

v_call: TRBV5-4
clone_size: .
d_call: TRBD1
j_call: TRBJ2-1
cdr3_nt: TGTGCCAGCAGCTGGGACAGGGGCTACAATGAGCAGTTCTTC
cdr3_aa: CASSWDRGYNEQFF

v_call: TRBV27
clone_size: .
d_call: .
j_call: TRBJ2-6
cdr3_nt: TGTGCCAGCAGGTCCCTAGCGAGGTCTGGGGCCAACGTCCTGACTTTC
cdr3_aa: CASRSLARSGANVLTF

v_call: TRBV10-3
clone_size: .
d_call: TRBD1
j_call: TRBJ1-2
cdr3_nt: TGTGCCATCAGTGGACAGGGACGCAACTATGGCTACACCTTC
cdr3_aa: CAISGQGRNYGYTF

v_call: TRBV6-6
clone_size: .
d_call: TRBD1
j_call: TRBJ2-2
cdr3_nt: TGTGCCAGCAGTTCGTTCGACAGGGCCGGGGAGCTGTTTTTT
cdr3_aa: CASSSFDRAGELFF

v_call: TRBV5-1
clone_size: .
d_call: .
j_call: TRBJ2-5
cdr3_nt: TGCGCCAGCAGCTTTCAGGGGAACCTCCAAGAGACCCAGTACTTC
cdr3_aa: CASSFQGNLQETQYF

v_call: TRBV15
clone_size: .
d_call: .
j_call: TRBJ2-1
cdr3_nt: TGTGCCACCCTTAGACAGGATTACAATGAGCAGTTCTTC
cdr3_aa: CATLRQDYNEQFF

v_call: TRBV9
clone_size: once
d_call: .
j_call: TRBJ2-1
cdr3_nt: TGTGCCAGCAGCGACACGGGGAACTCCTACAATGAGCAGTTCTTC
cdr3_aa: CASSDTGNSYNEQFF

v_call: TRBV21-1
clone_size: .
d_call: .
j_call: TRBJ2-3
cdr3_nt: TGTGCCAGCAGCAAATCGGGGAGTTCAGATACGCAGTATTTT
cdr3_aa: CASSKSGSSDTQYF

v_call: TRBV5-5
clone_size: .
d_call: TRBD1
j_call: TRBJ1-5
cdr3_nt: TGTGCCAGCAGCGCGACAGGGCAGCCCCAGCATTTT
cdr3_aa: CASSATGQPQHF

v_call: TRBV24-1
clone_size: .
d_call: TRBD1
j_call: TRBJ2-3
cdr3_nt: TGTGCCACCAGTGACCGGGGACAGACCACAGATACGCAGTATTTT
cdr3_aa: CATSDRGQTTDTQYF

v_call: TRBV12-3/TRBV12-4
clone_size: once
d_call: .
j_call: TRBJ2-5
cdr3_nt: TGTGCCAGCAGCCCTGCCCGGGGAGAGACCCAGTACTTC
cdr3_aa: CASSPARGETQYF

v_call: TRBV10-3
clone_size: .
d_call: .
j_call: TRBJ1-5
cdr3_nt: TGTGCCATCAGCCGGGACGGGGGGAGCCAGCCCCAGCATTTT
cdr3_aa: CAISRDGGSQPQHF

v_call: TRBV6-1
clone_size: .
d_call: TRBD1
j_call: TRBJ2-4
cdr3_nt: TGTGCCAGCAGTGATTTTCCCGGGCGTGACAGGGGAGCCAAAAACATTCAGTACTTC
cdr3_aa: CASSDFPGRDRGAKNIQYF

v_call: TRBV19
clone_size: .
d_call: TRBD1
j_call: TRBJ1-4
cdr3_nt: TGTGCCAGTAGTACAGGGGGCAGAGAAAAACTGTTTTTT
cdr3_aa: CASSTGGREKLFF

v_call: TRBV6-5
clone_size: .
d_call: TRBD1
j_call: TRBJ1-2
cdr3_nt: TGTGCCAGCACGAGACAGGGGTTGGGTGGCTACACCTTC
cdr3_aa: CASTRQGLGGYTF

v_call: TRBV3-1/TRBV3-2
clone_size: .
d_call: TRBD2
j_call: TRBJ2-3
cdr3_nt: TGTGCCAGCAGCCAAGTAGTGATAGCGGGGGGCCCAGATACGCAGTATTTT
cdr3_aa: CASSQVVIAGGPDTQYF

v_call: TRBV7-9
clone_size: few
d_call: TRBD2
j_call: TRBJ2-7
cdr3_nt: TGTGCCAGCAGCCCGTTGACTAGCGGGGTCTACGAGCAGTACTTC
cdr3_aa: CASSPLTSGVYEQYF

v_call: TRBV27
clone_size: .
d_call: TRBD1
j_call: TRBJ1-4
cdr3_nt: TGTGCCAGCAGTTGGACAGGGGGAGGTGAAAAACTGTTTTTT
cdr3_aa: CASSWTGGGEKLFF

v_call: TRBV28
clone_size: .
d_call: TRBD2
j_call: TRBJ2-1
cdr3_nt: TGTGCCAGCACTCCGGGACTAGCGGGGGGGCTGGTGGATGAGCAGTTCTTC
cdr3_aa: CASTPGLAGGLVDEQFF

v_call: TRBV19
clone_size: .
d_call: .
j_call: TRBJ2-2
cdr3_nt: TGTGCCAGTAGTATCATGAGAGGGTCGGCCACCGGGGAGCTGTTTTTT
cdr3_aa: CASSIMRGSATGELFF

v_call: TRBV30
clone_size: .
d_call: .
j_call: TRBJ2-7
cdr3_nt: TGTGCCTGGAGCGGGACATCGTACTCCTACGAGCAGTACTTC
cdr3_aa: CAWSGTSYSYEQYF

v_call: TRBV5-1
clone_size: .
d_call: TRBD2
j_call: TRBJ2-3
cdr3_nt: TGCGCCAGCAGCTACCGGGGGGGGCCCCAGAGCGCAGATACGCAGTATTTT
cdr3_aa: CASSYRGGPQSADTQYF

v_call: TRBV18
clone_size: .
d_call: TRBD1
j_call: TRBJ1-1
cdr3_nt: TGTGCCAGCTCACTCAAGACAGGGGCATTTACTGAAGCTTTCTTT
cdr3_aa: CASSLKTGAFTEAFF

v_call: TRBV5-1
clone_size: .
d_call: .
j_call: TRBJ1-2
cdr3_nt: TGCGCCAGCAGCGGACCCGGGACAAGCTATGGCTACACCTTC
cdr3_aa: CASSGPGTSYGYTF

v_call: TRBV7-2
clone_size: .
d_call: .
j_call: TRBJ1-4
cdr3_nt: TGTGCCAGCAGCTCAGCGGGGCCCAATGAAAAACTGTTTTTT
cdr3_aa: CASSSAGPNEKLFF

v_call: TRBV7-6
clone_size: .
d_call: TRBD2
j_call: TRBJ2-2
cdr3_nt: TGTGCCAGCAGCTCTAGCGGGGGGAACACCGGGGAGCTGTTTTTT
cdr3_aa: CASSSSGGNTGELFF